The 25 T cell receptor beta chains listed next were all sequenced from one sample in a study of response to subunit inactivated influenza vaccine. MiXCR was run by TCRdb on the RT-PCR reads, yielding one entry per CDR3 protein. The table shows a few hundred thousand distinct CDR3 sequences, with around 10% occurring only once. A further study also used this sample, focusing on T cells expressing NK-cell markers. That work states: As the method of synthesis, 5'RACE template switching with UMIs yielded TCR beta cDNA.

The material was PBMCs from blood, obtained on the day of vaccination. The source is a man between 45 and 60 years old who received an inactivated influenza vaccine.

In this sample, this clonotype turned up a few times. V usage is TRBV6-1 and J usage is TRBJ1-2; 10 bases fit TRBD1. This CDR3 has 14 residues. Germline V CDR1 and CDR2: MNHNS, SASEGT. The trim removed 6 bases at V and 5 bases at J, leaving 6 bases unmatched. The CDR3 protein is CASRPPGQGYGYTF. The CDR3 bases are TGTGCCAGCAGACCCCCGGGACAGGGGTATGGCTACACCTTC.

The chain is built from TRBV7-8 and TRBJ2-7; D possibly corresponds to TRBD1 (5 bases). V shed 1 base and J shed 2 bases, with 12 bases lying between them. The CDR3 loop spans 15 amino acids. CDR1 is SGHVS, CDR2 FQNEAQ, per germline. The CDR3 DNA reads TGTGCCAGCAGCTTAGTTTGGCCAGGGACCTACGAGCAGTACTTC. It specifies CASSLVWPGTYEQYF. Combining the CDR3 with reference TRBV7-8 and TRBJ2-7 gives the whole variable domain GAGVSQSPRYKVAKRGQDVALRCDPISGHVSLFWYQQALGQGPEFLTYFQNEAQLDKSGLPSDRFFAERPEGSVSTLKIQRTQQEDSAVYLCASSLVWPGTYEQYFGPGTRLTVT.

The chain links TRBV9 to TRBJ1-5; TRBD1 might be the D (6 bases). The germline gives CDR1 SGDLS, CDR2 YYNGEE. Trimming took off 0 bases at V and 5 bases at J, with 6 bases between the two ends. The CDR3 is 13 amino acids. The CDR3 is CASSVAGDQPQHF. The DNA for the CDR3 is TGTGCCAGCAGCGTAGCAGGGGATCAGCCCCAGCATTTT.

This clonotype was seen ten or more times. The V call is TRBV3-1, the J call TRBJ2-5; no reliable D call. The CDR3 length is 15 residues. Germline V gene lookup returns CDR1 LGHDT and CDR2 YNNKEL (reference sequence). The V and J ends lost 7 bases and 3 bases respectively, with 18 bases between them. CDR3 sequence: CASTLYRAGEETQYF. CDR3 nucleotide sequence: TGTGCCAGCACCTTATACCGGGCAGGAGAAGAGACCCAGTACTTC.

Only a few counts were recorded for this clonotype. This chain links TRBV12-3 or TRBV12-4 with TRBJ1-1; the match to TRBD1 covers 7 bases. With 6 bases clipped from V and 1 base from J, the junction kept 5 bases outside the gene matches. This CDR3 is built from 14 residues. The CDR3 here is CASRQGLENTEAFF. CDR3 in DNA: TGTGCCAGCAGACAGGGGCTGGAGAACACTGAAGCTTTCTTT.

As for this clonotype: This may be a read error, as it is one base from a much larger clone. The rearrangement uses TRBV11-2 and TRBJ2-3, with 16 bases fitting TRBD2. The J segment lost 4 bases and the V segment lost 10 bases, leaving 20 bases of the junction unmatched. This CDR3 comprises 20 residues. The germline gives CDR1 SGHAT, CDR2 FQNNGV. This chain's CDR3 is CAISTVWGLAGGRISDTQYF. The CDR3 DNA reads as TGTGCCATCAGTACAGTCTGGGGACTAGCGGGGGGGCGAATCTCAGATACGCAGTATTTT.

The V and J genes are TRBV7-2 and TRBJ2-7; D not resolved. This CDR3 is 12 amino acids long. Trimming cost V 5 bases and J 2 bases, with 7 bases left between them. The germline V gene encodes CDR1 SGHTA and CDR2 FQGNSA. The CDR3 region is CASSVIPYEQYF. CDR3 nucleotide sequence: TGTGCCAGCAGCGTAATCCCCTACGAGCAGTACTTC. Supplemented by reference TRBV7-2 and TRBJ2-7, the full variable domain reads GAGVSQSPSNKVTEKGKDVELRCDPISGHTALYWYRQSLGQGLEFLIYFQGNSAPDKSGLPSDRFSAERTGGSVSTLTIQRTQQEDSAVYLCASSVIPYEQYFGPGTRLTVT.

The V and J genes are TRBV24-1 and TRBJ2-1; TRBD2 might be the D (7 bases). Germline V lookup: CDR1 KGHDR, CDR2 SFDVKD. The CDR3 consists of 15 residues. Trimming pared 3 bases from V and 5 bases from J, leaving 13 bases between. The CDR3 coding sequence is TGTGCCACCAGTGATACGGGGGGCCCCCACAATGAGCAGTTCTTC. It yields the protein CATSDTGGPHNEQFF.

The table lists this clonotype with many counts. The rearrangement uses TRBV12-3 or TRBV12-4 and TRBJ2-1, with TRBD2 as a possible D gene (6 bases). CDR3 length equals 12 residues. V lost 2 bases and J lost 10, with 9 bases in between. CDR3 residues: CASSLQGGEQFF. CDR3 in DNA: TGTGCCAGCAGTTTACAGGGAGGCGAGCAGTTCTTC.

In its sample, this clonotype was seen many times. The gene calls are TRBV7-2 and TRBJ1-5, with D maybe TRBD1 (6 bases). Trimming pared 4 bases from V and 4 bases from J, leaving 11 bases between. From germline, CDR1 is SGHTA and CDR2 FQGNSA. CDR3 size: 14 residues. This chain's CDR3 is CASSYFQGNQPQHF. The DNA of the CDR3 is TGTGCCAGCAGCTATTTTCAGGGGAATCAGCCCCAGCATTTT.

The rearrangement joins TRBV19 to TRBJ2-7, with D perhaps matching TRBD2 (5 bases). Looked up from germline, CDR1 is LNHDA and CDR2 is SQIVND (reference sequence). The CDR3 is made up of 15 amino acids. V was pared by 3 bases and J by 1 base, with 13 bases between. The CDR3 DNA sequence: TGTGCCAGTAGTATTACTTTCACGGGGTCCTACGAGCAGTACTTC. Encoded protein: CASSITFTGSYEQYF. Full variable domain (missing parts from reference TRBV19 and TRBJ2-7): DGGITQSPKYLFRKEGQNVTLSCEQNLNHDAMYWYRQDPGQGLRLIYYSQIVNDFQKGDIAEGYSVSREKKESFPLTVTSAQKNPTAFYLCASSITFTGSYEQYFGPGTRLTVT.

This clonotype was detected only a few times. The rearrangement joins TRBV9 to TRBJ2-3; D is uncertain. CDR3 length: 13 amino acids. Germline V lookup: CDR1 SGDLS, CDR2 YYNGEE. V lost 0 bases and J 3 bases, leaving 5 bases between the germline ends. Here the CDR3 DNA reads TGTGCCAGCAGCGTAGTAGGGACAGATACGCAGTATTTT. Protein sequence: CASSVVGTDTQYF.

This clonotype was observed a handful of times. The V and J genes are TRBV28 and TRBJ2-7, with TRBD2 matching over 14 bases. Germline V gives CDR1 MDHEN, CDR2 SYDVKM. V shed 3 bases, J shed 1 base, and the junction held 20 bases outside the gene matches. This CDR3 comprises 22 residues. DNA for the CDR3: TGTGCCAGCAGTTTTCCTTCCGGGGTTTGGACTAGCGGGAGGTCTAGTTCCTACGAGCAGTACTTC. Translation: CASSFPSGVWTSGRSSSYEQYF.

The chain is built from TRBV7-2 and TRBJ2-5; TRBD1 matches 11 bases. Trimming at V came to 7 bases and at J to 5 bases, leaving 9 bases not matched to a gene. Germline V lookup: CDR1 SGHTA, CDR2 FQGNSA. This CDR3 has 15 amino acids. For the CDR3, the DNA is TGTGCCAGCAACATAGGACAGGGGGCGCACGAGACCCAGTACTTC. Encoded protein: CASNIGQGAHETQYF.

V gene TRBV5-6 combines with J gene TRBJ2-7; TRBD1 aligns across 10 bases. CDR1 is SGHDT and CDR2 is YYEEEE in the germline V gene. CDR3 length: 14 residues. With 3 bases clipped from V and 3 bases from J, the junction kept 3 bases outside the gene matches. CDR3 loop: CASSWGQGLYEQYF. The CDR3 DNA sequence: TGTGCCAGCAGCTGGGGACAGGGGCTCTACGAGCAGTACTTC.

The V call is TRBV6-1, the J call TRBJ2-3; 10 nucleotides align to TRBD2. The junction had 11 bases not matched to a gene; V was cut back by 6 bases and J by 5 bases. This CDR3 spans 16 amino acids. The germline CDR1 and CDR2 sequences are MNHNS and SASEGT. The CDR3 loop reads CASSSQPAGGVDTQYF. The CDR3 DNA sequence: TGTGCCAGCAGCTCCCAACCAGCGGGAGGGGTAGATACGCAGTATTTT.

Worth noting for this clonotype: One junction end does not reproduce the germline sequence, and a read error may be involved. CDR3 in DNA: TGCTGTGCTAGAGATCGGCCCCGGAAGGGCACAGATACGCAGTATTTT. The encoded protein is CCARDRPRKGTDTQYF. This sequence joins TRBV20-1 and TRBJ2-3; no definite D call. The CDR3 consists of 16 residues. From germline, CDR1 is DFQATT and CDR2 SNEGSKA (reference sequence).

This clonotype was seen repeatedly, ten times or more. This rearrangement joins TRBV6-2 or TRBV6-3 to TRBJ1-5, with 8 bases fitting TRBD1. The germline CDR1 and CDR2 sequences are MNHEY and SVGEGT. The CDR3 has 14 amino acids. The V segment lost 8 bases and the J segment 6 bases; nucleotides outside the gene matches: 9. CDR3 sequence: CASGETGVGQPQHF. DNA of the CDR3: TGTGCCAGCGGAGAGACAGGGGTGGGTCAGCCCCAGCATTTT.

This chain uses TRBV6-2 or TRBV6-3 with TRBJ2-1; no reliable D call. Deletions cut 4 bases from V and 5 bases from J, with 15 bases between. Germline values: CDR1 MNHEY, CDR2 SVGEGT. This CDR3 comprises 15 residues. CDR3 sequence: CASSFTRTRDNEQFF. CDR3 DNA: TGTGCCAGCAGTTTCACCCGGACCCGGGACAATGAGCAGTTCTTC.

This chain links TRBV9 with TRBJ1-2; 9 positions match TRBD1. The CDR3 runs to 15 residues. Trimming took 4 bases from V and 7 from J; bases not matched to a gene: 11. Germline V gene lookup returns CDR1 SGDLS and CDR2 YYNGEE. CDR3 bases: TGTGCCAGCAGCAATACCGTGGGACAGGGCGGTGGCTACACCTTC. This codes for CASSNTVGQGGGYTF.

This clonotype was counted ten times or more. This chain connects TRBV30 to TRBJ1-1; the match to TRBD1 covers 10 bases. The CDR3 runs 14 residues. The germline V gene encodes CDR1 GTSNPN and CDR2 SVGIG (reference sequence). V lost 0 bases, J lost 5 bases, and 3 bases stayed unmatched. Here the CDR3 reads CAWSVGQGETEAFF. For the CDR3, the DNA is TGTGCCTGGAGTGTCGGACAGGGGGAGACTGAAGCTTTCTTT. Based on the CDR3 plus reference TRBV30 and TRBJ1-1, the full variable domain is SQTIHQWPATLVQPVGSPLSLECTVEGTSNPNLYWYRQAAGRGLQLLFYSVGIGQISSEVPQNLSASRPQDRQFILSSKKLLLSDSGFYLCAWSVGQGETEAFFGQGTRLTVV.

This clonotype was seen more than once but under ten times. This chain uses TRBV5-1 with TRBJ1-5; D may be TRBD1 (5 bases). V lost 2 bases and J lost 14, with 14 bases in between. Germline V CDR1 and CDR2: SGHRS, YFSETQ. The length of the CDR3 is 12 residues. CDR3 loop: CASSFDGGVKHF. As DNA, the CDR3 is TGCGCCAGCAGCTTCGACGGGGGGGTCAAGCATTTT. The entire variable domain, with the rest obtained from reference TRBV5-1 and TRBJ1-5, is as follows: KAGVTQTPRYLIKTRGQQVTLSCSPISGHRSVSWYQQTPGQGLQFLFEYFSETQRNKGNFPGRFSGRQFSNSRSEMNVSTLELGDSALYLCASSFDGGVKHFGDGTRLSIL.

This clonotype was seen a few times. This CDR3 is CASSVGGLAGGIQETQYF. CDR3 DNA: TGTGCCAGCAGCGTAGGGGGGCTAGCGGGAGGAATTCAAGAGACCCAGTACTTC. The chain carries TRBV9 and TRBJ2-5, with TRBD2 identical over 11 bases. Germline V gene lookup returns CDR1 SGDLS and CDR2 YYNGEE. The CDR3 runs 18 residues. After removal of 0 bases from V and 2 bases from J, the junction contained 9 bases not matched to a gene.

This clonotype was seen more than once but under ten times. The chain is built from TRBV7-9 and TRBJ1-3; 7 positions match TRBD1. This CDR3 contains 16 residues. CDR1 and CDR2 from the germline V gene are SEHNR and FQNEAQ (reference sequence). With V trimmed by 5 bases and J by 0 bases, 7 bases remained unmatched. This CDR3 reads CASSPQGGVSGNTIYF. The CDR3 DNA is TGTGCCAGCAGCCCGCAAGGGGGCGTCTCTGGAAACACCATATATTTT.

This clonotype was observed a handful of times. The chain employs TRBV20-1 and TRBJ2-1; 8 nucleotides match TRBD1. With V trimmed by 1 base and J by 7 bases, 9 bases remained unmatched. This CDR3 is 15 amino acids long. Germline V gene lookup returns CDR1 DFQATT and CDR2 SNEGSKA (reference sequence). CDR3 sequence: CSARGRTGLSNEQFF. CDR3 in DNA: TGCAGTGCTAGAGGGCGGACAGGGCTTTCGAATGAGCAGTTCTTC.